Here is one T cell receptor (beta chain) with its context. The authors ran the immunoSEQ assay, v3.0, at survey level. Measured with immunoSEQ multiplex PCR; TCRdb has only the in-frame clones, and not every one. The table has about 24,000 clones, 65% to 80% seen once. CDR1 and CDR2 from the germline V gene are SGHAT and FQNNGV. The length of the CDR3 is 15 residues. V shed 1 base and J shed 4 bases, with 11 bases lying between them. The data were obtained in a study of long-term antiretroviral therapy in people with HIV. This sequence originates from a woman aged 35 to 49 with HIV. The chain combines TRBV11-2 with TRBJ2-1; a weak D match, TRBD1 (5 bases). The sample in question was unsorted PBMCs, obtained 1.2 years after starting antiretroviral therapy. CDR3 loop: CASSLAGSPYNEQFF. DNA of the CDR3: TGTGCCAGCAGCTTAGCAGGGTCCCCGTACAATGAGCAGTTCTTC.